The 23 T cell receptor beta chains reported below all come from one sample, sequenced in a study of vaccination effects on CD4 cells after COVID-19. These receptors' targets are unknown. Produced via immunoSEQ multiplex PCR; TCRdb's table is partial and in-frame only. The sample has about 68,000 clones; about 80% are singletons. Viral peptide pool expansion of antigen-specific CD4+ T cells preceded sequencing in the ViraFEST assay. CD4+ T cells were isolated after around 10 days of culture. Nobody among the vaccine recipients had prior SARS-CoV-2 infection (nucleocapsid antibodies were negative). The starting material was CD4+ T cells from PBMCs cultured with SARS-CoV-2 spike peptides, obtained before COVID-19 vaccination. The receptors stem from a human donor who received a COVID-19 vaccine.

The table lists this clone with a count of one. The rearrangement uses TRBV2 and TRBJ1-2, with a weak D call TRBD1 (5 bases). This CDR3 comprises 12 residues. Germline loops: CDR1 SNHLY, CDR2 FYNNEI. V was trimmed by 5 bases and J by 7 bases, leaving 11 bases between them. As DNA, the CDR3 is TGTGCCAGCAGTCCCCCCGGGGGTGGCTACACCTTC. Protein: CASSPPGGGYTF.

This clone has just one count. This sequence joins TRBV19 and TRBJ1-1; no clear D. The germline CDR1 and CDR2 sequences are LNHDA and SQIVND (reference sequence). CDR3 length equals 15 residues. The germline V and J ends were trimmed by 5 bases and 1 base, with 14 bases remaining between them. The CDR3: CASSLPGNENTEAFF. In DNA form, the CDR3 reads TGTGCCAGTAGTCTCCCAGGAAATGAGAACACTGAAGCTTTCTTT.

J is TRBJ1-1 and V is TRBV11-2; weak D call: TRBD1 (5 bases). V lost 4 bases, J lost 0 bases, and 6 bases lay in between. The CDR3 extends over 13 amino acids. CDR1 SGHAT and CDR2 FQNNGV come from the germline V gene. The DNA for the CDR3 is TGTGCCAGCAGCTGGGGCTTGAACACTGAAGCTTTCTTT. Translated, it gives CASSWGLNTEAFF.

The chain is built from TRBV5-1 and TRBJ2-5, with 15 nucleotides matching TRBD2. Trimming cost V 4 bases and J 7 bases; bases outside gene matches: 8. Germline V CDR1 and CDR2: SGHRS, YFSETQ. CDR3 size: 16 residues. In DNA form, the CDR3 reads TGCGCCAGCAGCCCGGCGGGACTAGCGGGGGGAGGGACCCAGTACTTC. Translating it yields CASSPAGLAGGGTQYF. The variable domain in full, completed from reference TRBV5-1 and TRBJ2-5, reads KAGVTQTPRYLIKTRGQQVTLSCSPISGHRSVSWYQQTPGQGLQFLFEYFSETQRNKGNFPGRFSGRQFSNSRSEMNVSTLELGDSALYLCASSPAGLAGGGTQYFGPGTRLLVL.

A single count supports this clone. This chain's CDR3 is CASSPRASSSTDTQYF. The CDR3 bases are TGTGCCAGCAGCCCGAGAGCGTCCTCTAGCACAGATACGCAGTATTTT. The rearrangement uses TRBV7-2 and TRBJ2-3; no clear D. Per germline, CDR1 SGHTA and CDR2 FQGNSA. Between the trimmed V and J ends, which lost 5 bases and 0 bases, there was a span of 15 bases. The CDR3 contains 16 residues.

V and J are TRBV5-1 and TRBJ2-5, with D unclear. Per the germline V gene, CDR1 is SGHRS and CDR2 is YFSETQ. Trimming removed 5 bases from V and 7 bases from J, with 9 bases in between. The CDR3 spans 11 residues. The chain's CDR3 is CASRDEVTQYF. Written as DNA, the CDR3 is TGCGCCAGCAGGGATGAGGTGACCCAGTACTTC.

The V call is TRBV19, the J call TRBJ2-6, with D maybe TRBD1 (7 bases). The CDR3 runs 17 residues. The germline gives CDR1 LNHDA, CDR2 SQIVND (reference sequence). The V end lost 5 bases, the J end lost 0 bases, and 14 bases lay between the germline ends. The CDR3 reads CASSVAGGPSGANVLTF. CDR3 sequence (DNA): TGTGCCAGTAGTGTCGCAGGGGGGCCCTCTGGGGCCAACGTCCTGACTTTC.

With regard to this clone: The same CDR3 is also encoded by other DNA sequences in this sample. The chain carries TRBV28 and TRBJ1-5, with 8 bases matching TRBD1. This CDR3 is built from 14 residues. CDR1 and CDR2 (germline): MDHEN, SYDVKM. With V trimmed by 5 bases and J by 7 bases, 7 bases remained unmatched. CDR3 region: CASSSQGARQPQHF. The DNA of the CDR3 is TGTGCCAGCAGTAGTCAGGGGGCGCGGCAGCCCCAGCATTTT.

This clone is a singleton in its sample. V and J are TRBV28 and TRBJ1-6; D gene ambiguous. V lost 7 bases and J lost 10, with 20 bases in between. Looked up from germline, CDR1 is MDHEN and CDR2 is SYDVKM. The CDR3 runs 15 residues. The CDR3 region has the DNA TGTGCCAGCACCAAACCCTTAGGACGGGGATCACCCCTCCACTTT. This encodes CASTKPLGRGSPLHF.

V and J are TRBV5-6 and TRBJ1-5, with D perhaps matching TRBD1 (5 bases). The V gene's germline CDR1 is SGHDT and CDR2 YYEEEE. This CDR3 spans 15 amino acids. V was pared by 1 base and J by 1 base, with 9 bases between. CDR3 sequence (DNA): TGTGCCAGCAGCTTGCGAGGGACGAGCAATCAGCCCCAGCATTTT. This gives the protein CASSLRGTSNQPQHF.

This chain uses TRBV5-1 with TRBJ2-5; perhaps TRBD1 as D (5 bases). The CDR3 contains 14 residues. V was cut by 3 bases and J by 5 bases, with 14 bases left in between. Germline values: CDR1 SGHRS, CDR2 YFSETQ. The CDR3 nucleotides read TGCGCCAGCAGCTACTACAGGAATCAGGAGACCCAGTACTTC. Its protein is CASSYYRNQETQYF.

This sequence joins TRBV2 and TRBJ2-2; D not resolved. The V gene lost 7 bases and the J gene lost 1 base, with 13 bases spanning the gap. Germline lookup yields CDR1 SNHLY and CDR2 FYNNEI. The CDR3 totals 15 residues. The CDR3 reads CASMTGLRNTGELFF. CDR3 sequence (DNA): TGTGCCAGCATGACCGGGCTTAGGAACACCGGGGAGCTGTTTTTT.

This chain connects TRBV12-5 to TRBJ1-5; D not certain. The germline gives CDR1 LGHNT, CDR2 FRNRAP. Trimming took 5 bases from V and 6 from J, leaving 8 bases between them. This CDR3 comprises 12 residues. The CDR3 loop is CASGPVGQPQHF. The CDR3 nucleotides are TGTGCTAGTGGTCCGGTGGGTCAGCCCCAGCATTTT.

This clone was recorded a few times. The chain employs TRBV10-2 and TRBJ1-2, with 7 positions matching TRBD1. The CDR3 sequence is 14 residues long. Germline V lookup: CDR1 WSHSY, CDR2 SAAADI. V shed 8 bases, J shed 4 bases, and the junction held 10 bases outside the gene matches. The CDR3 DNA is TGCGCCAGCGGTCCACAGGGGTCTGGCTATGGCTACACCTTC. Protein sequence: CASGPQGSGYGYTF.

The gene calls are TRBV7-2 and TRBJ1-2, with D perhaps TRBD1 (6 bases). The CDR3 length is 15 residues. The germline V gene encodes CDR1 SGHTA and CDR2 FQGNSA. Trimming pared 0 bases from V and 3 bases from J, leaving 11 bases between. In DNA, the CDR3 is TGTGCCAGCAGCTTAGCGGCAGGGGCTGACTATGGCTACACCTTC. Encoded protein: CASSLAAGADYGYTF.

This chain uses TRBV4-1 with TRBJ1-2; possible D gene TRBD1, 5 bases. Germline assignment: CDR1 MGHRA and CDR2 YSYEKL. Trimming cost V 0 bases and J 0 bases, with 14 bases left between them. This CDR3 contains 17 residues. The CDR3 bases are TGCGCCAGCAGCCAAGAAGGGGCCAGTATCCCTAACTATGGCTACACCTTC. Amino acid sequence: CASSQEGASIPNYGYTF.

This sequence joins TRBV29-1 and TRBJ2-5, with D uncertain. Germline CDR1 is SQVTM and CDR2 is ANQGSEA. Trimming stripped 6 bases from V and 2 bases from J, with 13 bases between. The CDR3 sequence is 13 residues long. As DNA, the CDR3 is TGCAGCGTCGCTAGACTCGGACAAGAGACCCAGTACTTC. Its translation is CSVARLGQETQYF.

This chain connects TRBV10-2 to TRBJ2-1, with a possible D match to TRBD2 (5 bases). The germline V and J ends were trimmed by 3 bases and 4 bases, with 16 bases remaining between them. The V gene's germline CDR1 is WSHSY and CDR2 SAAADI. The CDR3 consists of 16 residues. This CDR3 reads CASSDDSVWLYNEQFF. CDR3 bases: TGCGCCAGCAGTGATGATAGCGTATGGCTATACAATGAGCAGTTCTTC.

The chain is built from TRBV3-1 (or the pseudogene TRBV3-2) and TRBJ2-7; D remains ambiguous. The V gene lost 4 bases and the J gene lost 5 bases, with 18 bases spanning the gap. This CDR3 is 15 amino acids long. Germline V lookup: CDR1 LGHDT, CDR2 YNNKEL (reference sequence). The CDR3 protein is CASSLANFKPDEQYV. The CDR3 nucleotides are TGTGCCAGCAGCCTAGCAAATTTCAAACCGGACGAGCAGTACGTC.

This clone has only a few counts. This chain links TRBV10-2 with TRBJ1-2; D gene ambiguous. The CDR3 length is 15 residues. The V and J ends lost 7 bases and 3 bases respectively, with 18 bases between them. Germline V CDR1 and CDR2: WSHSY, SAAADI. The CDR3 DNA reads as TGCGCCAGCATCCCGGGCGGACGTTGGGACTATGGCTACACCTTC. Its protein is CASIPGGRWDYGYTF.

The CDR3 spells CASSFMGSSNQPQHF. The CDR3 DNA reads as TGTGCCAGCAGTTTCATGGGATCTAGCAATCAGCCCCAGCATTTT. The V and J genes are TRBV6-2 or TRBV6-3 and TRBJ1-5; D unclear. V was clipped by 4 bases and J by 0 bases, with 10 bases between them. Germline V lookup: CDR1 MNHEY, CDR2 SVGEGT. The CDR3 is 15 amino acids.

The CDR3 loop reads CASSQGAGGYTF. The CDR3 coding sequence is TGTGCCAGCAGCCAGGGGGCAGGGGGCTACACCTTC. V is TRBV7-2 and J is TRBJ1-2, with TRBD1 matching over 8 bases. CDR3 length: 12 residues. The J segment lost 8 bases and the V segment lost 5 bases, leaving 4 bases of the junction unmatched. Germline values: CDR1 SGHTA, CDR2 FQGNSA.

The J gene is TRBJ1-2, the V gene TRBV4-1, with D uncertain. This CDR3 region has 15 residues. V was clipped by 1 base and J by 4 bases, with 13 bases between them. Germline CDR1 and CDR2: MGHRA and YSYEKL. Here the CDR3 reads CASSQAVIGSYGYTF. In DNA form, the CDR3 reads TGCGCCAGCAGCCAAGCAGTGATCGGGAGCTATGGCTACACCTTC.